Listed below are T cell receptor beta chains from one sample, sequenced in a study of shared clonotypes between healthy human individuals. Clones were sequenced by immunoSEQ multiplex PCR, and TCRdb holds only the in-frame ones, with some missing. This sample has 2 million to 2.5 million clones, with about 94% found just once. Sequenced input: naive CD4+ T cells sorted from blood. Source of these receptors: a man aged 18 to 29 in good health. Each CDR3 is given with its conserved first and last residue. A D gene is named only where the DNA matches it firmly. Clone size is given for some rows only: seen once, a few or many times, or a class if the clone is expanded.

TRBJ2-1 TRBD2 . TRBV5-1 CASSSQTSGGNEQFF TGCGCCAGCAGCTCTCAGACTAGCGGGGGAAATGAGCAGTTCTTC
TRBJ2-2 TRBD2 . TRBV29-1 CSFSPGTRGTGAGELFF TGCAGCTTCTCACCGGGGACTAGGGGGACCGGGGCCGGGGAGCTGTTTTTT
TRBJ2-3 TRBD1 . TRBV27 CASSPGQGKDTQYF TGTGCCAGCAGTCCAGGACAGGGGAAAGATACGCAGTATTTT
TRBJ1-2 . . TRBV5-1 CASSLEPSLGGYTF TGCGCCAGCAGCTTGGAACCCTCTTTGGGTGGCTACACCTTC
TRBJ2-2 . . TRBV25-1 CASTSGLNTGELFF TGTGCCAGCACAAGCGGGTTGAACACCGGGGAGCTGTTTTTT
TRBJ2-5 TRBD2 . TRBV6-5 CASSYLGGLETQYF TGTGCCAGCAGTTACTTGGGAGGGCTGGAGACCCAGTACTTC
TRBJ2-7 . . TRBV4-3 CASSQEGGGVYEQYF TGCGCCAGCAGCCAAGAGGGGGGCGGGGTCTACGAGCAGTACTTC
TRBJ1-6 . . TRBV6-1 CASSEGARGVGNSPLHF TGTGCCAGCAGTGAAGGGGCGAGAGGTGTTGGGAATTCACCCCTCCACTTT
TRBJ2-3 TRBD1 . TRBV2 CASSLGQGADTQYF TGTGCCAGCAGCCTGGGACAGGGGGCGGATACGCAGTATTTT
TRBJ2-7 . . TRBV20-1 CSAHEVPEQYF TGCAGTGCGCATGAAGTCCCCGAGCAGTACTTC
TRBJ2-1 . . TRBV7-2 CASSLEAAFSYNEQFF TGTGCCAGCAGCTTAGAGGCGGCTTTTTCCTACAATGAGCAGTTCTTC
TRBJ2-1 . . TRBV30 CACQLGIYNEQFF TGTGCCTGTCAACTCGGGATCTACAATGAGCAGTTCTTC
TRBJ2-3 . once TRBV2 CARQRSQADTQYF TGTGCCAGACAACGGAGTCAAGCAGATACGCAGTATTTT
TRBJ2-7 TRBD2 . TRBV7-2 CASSWTSGPSYEQYF TGTGCCAGCAGCTGGACTAGCGGGCCTTCCTACGAGCAGTACTTC
TRBJ2-5 . . TRBV25-1 CASSLPGAQTQYF TGTGCCAGCAGTCTACCAGGGGCGCAGACCCAGTACTTC
TRBJ2-5 . . TRBV5-1 CASRRWGETQYF TGCGCCAGCAGGCGATGGGGGGAGACCCAGTACTTC
TRBJ1-3 . . TRBV4-1 CASSQDVGLSGNTIYF TGCGCCAGCAGCCAAGATGTCGGGTTATCTGGAAACACCATATATTTT
TRBJ2-5 . . TRBV7-9 CASSSTNGLQETQYF TGTGCCAGCAGCTCAACCAATGGGTTGCAAGAGACCCAGTACTTC
TRBJ2-7 TRBD2 . TRBV2 CASRSRGREGGWQYF TGTGCCAGCAGATCGCGCGGCAGGGAGGGTGGGTGGCAGTACTTC
TRBJ1-1 . . TRBV19 CASSIELQGKAFF TGTGCCAGTAGTATAGAGTTGCAGGGGAAAGCTTTCTTT